This T cell receptor (beta chain) was observed in a study of T cells after yellow fever vaccination (dated by TCRdb to between 2018 and 2021). About the full investigation: Libraries from fractions with low cell numbers were prepared with the SMART-Seq v4 Ultra Low Input RNA kit. To follow T-cell clones before and after both primary and booster YFV17D yellow fever vaccination, bulk TCR alpha and beta repertoires underwent longitudinal sequencing. The cohort comprised two healthy male donors, one aged 18 to 30 and one aged 30 to 39 years. Blood was drawn at multiple timepoints before and after primary and secondary immunization, with bulk PBMC replicates and cell subsets isolated.

The treatment or condition label of this sample denotes: live attenuated yellow fever vaccine strain. PBMCs were isolated from peripheral blood using a standard Ficoll-Paque protocol. CD4 and CD8 T-cell fractions were isolated with Dynabeads CD4 and CD8 positive selection kits. TriZol was used to extract RNA from bulk PBMCs, CD4 and CD8 fractions, and dextramer-positive and dextramer-negative fractions. The sample holds many counts of this clonotype. What this receptor recognizes is not known. No base-level quality is on record; no much larger clone is a single base apart. Broad study findings and their caveats: Only a couple of donors were included in the study, so the extent to which the findings can be generalized is limited. After the booster, most of the clones that had expanded following primary vaccination were detected again (almost 98% of CD4 and around 88% of CD8), which suggests that memory was broadly maintained. The secondary T-cell response was found to be weaker but faster than the primary response, with a peak reached on day 5 rather than on day 15. A small share of clonotypes occurred in both CD4 and CD8 compartments, likely arising from convergent recombination. Computational filtering was needed because FACS-sorted repertoires could contain abundant contaminating clonotypes from the bulk population.

Synthesis of TCR cDNA relied on 5'RACE template switching, a step that introduced a universal primer site along with unique molecular identifiers. cDNA synthesis was primed from both the TCR alpha and TCR beta constant segments. Library amplification involved two PCR steps, and the second step added sample barcodes and sequencing adapters. Sequencing of the libraries was done on either Illumina HiSeq 2500 (2x100 bp) or NovaSeq (2x150 bp). In the source study's methods: MIGEC was used to demultiplex reads and collapse the reads into UMI consensus sequences, and MiXCR was used for V(D)J alignment. Vaccine-responding clonotypes were defined with edgeR using replicate PBMC samples, requiring FDR below 0.01 and a log2 fold change above 5 up to day 15. Each bulk clonotype was labeled CD4 or CD8 based on which sequenced repertoire, CD4 or CD8, contained the clonotype at higher abundance. TCRdb cleaned the public reads at Q25 with fastp, built clones with MiXCR and kept in-frame beta chains. Rows merge per CDR3 protein into single entries with the most common DNA and genes. TCRdb, not the original authors, processed these V and J calls. Recorded for this sample are 110,000 to 150,000 distinct CDR3 sequences; about 7% of them occurred a single time. The biggest ten clones account for about 0.61% of the sample.

The specimen comprised CD4+ T cells sorted from PBMCs, sampled 10 days after the yellow fever booster vaccination. This TCR was recovered from a man aged 30 to 39 who received the YFV17D yellow fever vaccine.

Here is the DNA: TGCGCCAGCAGTGAGCTAGCGGGAGTCACAGATACGCAGTATTTT. Its translation reads: CASSELAGVTDTQYF. Recombination connected TRBV10-2 to TRBJ2-3; 10 bases in the junction line up with TRBD2. From the germline V gene, CDR1 is WSHSY and CDR2 is SAAADI. The CDR3 starts with the cysteine, ends with the phenylalanine, and has 15 residues. Of all the DNA, just the CDR3 is kept, 45 bases in frame from base 1. V and J are trimmed by 2 bases and 2 bases, and the gene matches miss 1 base of the junction.